These 23 T cell receptor beta chains were sequenced from one sample in a study of blood T cell repertoires in COVID-19. Sequencing used immunoSEQ multiplex PCR; TCRdb keeps in-frame clones, though not all of them. The sample contains under 300,000 clones, roughly 80% of which appear only once. Sequencing was performed on peripheral blood. These receptors were obtained from an elderly woman with acute or convalescent COVID-19.

This chain joins TRBV7-3 and TRBJ2-2, with 8 bases lining up with TRBD1. Trimming took 5 bases from V and 5 from J; bases not matched to a gene: 10. The CDR3 has 16 amino acids. The germline gives CDR1 SGHTA, CDR2 FQGTGA. The CDR3 loop is CASSPGTGKGTGELFF. The CDR3 coding sequence is TGTGCCAGCAGCCCAGGGACAGGCAAAGGAACCGGGGAGCTGTTTTTT.

The V and J genes are TRBV5-3 and TRBJ2-7, with D perhaps TRBD1 (6 bases). TRBV5-3 is noted as an ORF with a role that remains uncertain. CDR3 size: 17 residues. V was pared by 2 bases and J by 3 bases, with 21 bases between. CDR3 amino acids: CARSLKAAGTHYYEQYF. CDR3 DNA: TGTGCCAGAAGCTTAAAGGCCGCCGGGACACATTACTACGAGCAGTACTTC.

J is TRBJ1-1 and V is TRBV2; D may be TRBD1 (6 bases). CDR3 length equals 13 residues. Trimming cost V 7 bases and J 3 bases, with 12 bases left between them. Germline V lookup: CDR1 SNHLY, CDR2 FYNNEI. Written as DNA, the CDR3 is TGTGCCAGCAAGAACGACAGGTACACTGAAGCTTTCTTT. It codes for CASKNDRYTEAFF.

This chain joins TRBV2 and TRBJ1-5, with 7 bases aligning to TRBD1. The CDR3 length is 13 residues. J was trimmed by 6 bases and V by 6 bases; bases with no gene match: 5. From germline, CDR1 is SNHLY and CDR2 FYNNEI. Here the CDR3 reads CASRRGPGQPQHF. The CDR3 region has the DNA TGTGCCAGCAGGAGGGGGCCCGGTCAGCCCCAGCATTTT.

This clone was found a few times. The V gene is TRBV2, the J gene TRBJ1-6, with TRBD1 matching 8 bases. CDR3 length: 16 residues. Trimming removed 4 bases from V and 7 bases from J; junction bases left unmatched: 9. Germline V gene sequence: CDR1 SNHLY, CDR2 FYNNEI. The CDR3 loop reads CASSVGGQGVNSPLHF. The CDR3 bases are TGTGCCAGCAGTGTTGGTGGACAGGGCGTCAATTCACCCCTCCACTTT.

V usage is TRBV5-4 and J usage is TRBJ1-2; a possible D gene is TRBD1 (5 bases). CDR1 is SGHNT, CDR2 YYREEE, per germline (reference sequence). The CDR3 consists of 13 residues. V was shortened by 4 bases and J by 7 bases, with 14 bases between the two germline ends. The CDR3 loop is CASSAGGSVGYTF. The DNA of the CDR3 is TGTGCCAGCAGCGCGGGGGGGTCGGTTGGCTACACCTTC.

This clone was recorded at least ten times. This chain links TRBV11-2 with TRBJ2-4; weak D call: TRBD1 (5 bases). V was cut by 4 bases and J by 4 bases, with 20 bases left in between. From germline, CDR1 is SGHAT and CDR2 FQNNGV. The CDR3 totals 17 residues. The CDR3 coding sequence is TGTGCCAGCAGCTCCTTCCAGGGCCCTGTCGAGAAAAACATTCAGTACTTC. Translating gives CASSSFQGPVEKNIQYF.

This clone has a single count. V and J are TRBV5-1 and TRBJ1-1; 7 bases fit TRBD1. The trim removed 6 bases at V and 3 bases at J, leaving 8 bases unmatched. The CDR3 loop spans 14 amino acids. CDR1 and CDR2 from the germline V gene are SGHRS and YFSETQ. CDR3 in DNA: TGCGCCAGCAACTCGGACAGGAAGGACACTGAAGCTTTCTTT. It yields the protein CASNSDRKDTEAFF.

The gene calls are TRBV19 and TRBJ1-5; the match to TRBD1 covers 8 bases. This CDR3 spans 17 amino acids. Germline V gives CDR1 LNHDA, CDR2 SQIVND (reference sequence). V shed 1 base and J 1 base; nucleotides not matched to a gene: 6. The CDR3 DNA follows: TGTGCCAGTAGTATAGCAGCAGGGGGCTCAAGCAATCAGCCCCAGCATTTT. Amino acid sequence: CASSIAAGGSSNQPQHF.

The chain joins TRBV7-2 to TRBJ1-1; D unclear. This CDR3 spans 14 amino acids. Germline V gene sequence: CDR1 SGHTA, CDR2 FQGNSA. The V and J ends lost 1 base and 1 base respectively, with 7 bases between them. DNA for the CDR3: TGTGCCAGCAGCTTAGGTCCAGGGAACACTGAAGCTTTCTTT. Residues: CASSLGPGNTEAFF.

V and J are TRBV5-6 and TRBJ1-2; maybe TRBD1 (5 bases). Germline CDR1 SGHDT, CDR2 YYEEEE. Deletions cut 3 bases from V and 2 bases from J, with 8 bases between. CDR3 length: 13 residues. The CDR3 DNA reads as TGTGCCAGCAGCTCCGGGGGGAACTATGGCTACACCTTC. Translating it yields CASSSGGNYGYTF.

This sequence joins TRBV7-5 and TRBJ2-7; the table calls TRBD1, which could not be checked here. TRBV7-5 is classified as a pseudogene. The CDR3 is 15 amino acids. The CDR3 is CARSLGDRGNYEQYF. The CDR3 region has the DNA TGTGCCAGAAGCTTAGGAGACAGGGGGAATTACGAGCAGTACTTC.

In regard to this clone: One junction end disagrees with the germline gene, perhaps due to a read error. V is TRBV7-7 and J is TRBJ2-7; 9 bases are shared with TRBD1. Germline assignment: CDR1 SSHAT and CDR2 FNYEAQ (reference sequence). The CDR3 has 14 amino acids. The CDR3 coding sequence is TGTGCTAGCAGCCGACAGGGGGACTCCTACGAGCAGTACTTC. Amino acid sequence: CASSRQGDSYEQYF. Variable domain in full (rest from reference TRBV7-7 and TRBJ2-7): GAGVSQSPRYKVTKRGQDVTLRCDPISSHATLYWYQQALGQGPEFLTYFNYEAQPDKSGLPSDRFSAERPEGSISTLTIQRTEQRDSAMYRCASSRQGDSYEQYFGPGTRLTVT.

The J gene is TRBJ2-1, the V gene TRBV28; 13 bases align to TRBD2. V shed 7 bases and J 6 bases; nucleotides not matched to a gene: 3. Germline CDR1 and CDR2: MDHEN and SYDVKM. The CDR3 loop spans 14 amino acids. CDR3 amino acids: CASTRLAGGNEQFF. Written as DNA, the CDR3 is TGTGCCAGCACCCGACTAGCGGGGGGCAATGAGCAGTTCTTC.

The gene calls are TRBV12-3 or TRBV12-4 and TRBJ2-2; D is undetermined. V lost 2 bases, J lost 6 bases, and 7 bases lay in between. The CDR3 has 13 residues. Written as DNA, the CDR3 is TGTGCCAGCAGTTTACGAGGCGCCGGGGAGCTGTTTTTT. This gives the protein CASSLRGAGELFF.

The chain couples TRBV9 to TRBJ2-7; the D gene is possibly TRBD2 (6 bases). This CDR3 has 13 residues. V lost 2 bases to trimming and J lost 6 bases, with 12 bases between them. CDR1 and CDR2 (germline): SGDLS, YYNGEE. CDR3 DNA sequence: TGTGCCAGCAGCGTCGCGGGACTGGGCGAGCAGTACTTC. Protein product: CASSVAGLGEQYF.

The rearrangement joins TRBV27 to TRBJ1-2; 8 bases align to TRBD1. The J segment lost 8 bases and the V segment lost 3 bases, leaving 5 bases of the junction unmatched. This CDR3 region has 13 residues. The germline V gene has CDR1 MNHEY and CDR2 SMNVEV (reference sequence). In nucleotides, the CDR3 is TGTGCCAGCAGTTTTCGACAGGGGACGGGCTACACCTTC. Protein sequence: CASSFRQGTGYTF.

CDR3 in DNA: TGTGCCAGCAGGGCGGGGTATGGTTCACCCCTCCACTTT. It encodes CASRAGYGSPLHF. The V and J genes are TRBV6-5 and TRBJ1-6, with D unresolved. V dropped 6 bases and J dropped 9 bases, with 12 bases sitting between them. The CDR3 sequence is 13 residues long. Germline CDR1 MNHEY, CDR2 SVGAGI.

This clone appeared many times. The rearrangement joins TRBV19 to TRBJ1-2; 10 bases fit TRBD1. CDR1 and CDR2 from the germline V gene are LNHDA and SQIVND (reference sequence). The V gene end was trimmed by 6 bases and the J gene end by 8 bases; junction bases not matched to a gene: 9. The CDR3 runs 14 residues. CDR3 nucleotides: TGTGCCAGTAGGTACCGGGACAGGGGTTTCGGCTACACCTTC. This codes for CASRYRDRGFGYTF. Together with reference TRBV19 and TRBJ1-2, the CDR3 gives the full variable domain: DGGITQSPKYLFRKEGQNVTLSCEQNLNHDAMYWYRQDPGQGLRLIYYSQIVNDFQKGDIAEGYSVSREKKESFPLTVTSAQKNPTAFYLCASRYRDRGFGYTFGSGTRLTVV.

The chain links TRBV5-1 to TRBJ2-3; 8 nucleotides agree with TRBD2. V trimming: 0 bases; J trimming: 2 bases; junction bases outside the gene matches: 5. The CDR3 spans 16 residues. Germline-derived CDR1 and CDR2 are SGHRS and YFSETQ. For the CDR3, the DNA is TGCGCCAGCAGCTTGGGAACTAGCGGTAACACAGATACGCAGTATTTT. Translated, it gives CASSLGTSGNTDTQYF. Filled out from reference TRBV5-1 and TRBJ2-3, the complete variable domain reads KAGVTQTPRYLIKTRGQQVTLSCSPISGHRSVSWYQQTPGQGLQFLFEYFSETQRNKGNFPGRFSGRQFSNSRSEMNVSTLELGDSALYLCASSLGTSGNTDTQYFGPGTRLTVL.

The V and J genes are TRBV7-9 and TRBJ1-1; 8 bases are a match to TRBD1. V trimming: 6 bases; J trimming: 1 base; junction bases outside the gene matches: 16. CDR3 size: 18 residues. CDR1 is SEHNR and CDR2 is FQNEAQ in the germline V gene (reference sequence). CDR3 loop: CASSTRGQGSLTNTEAFF. CDR3 DNA sequence: TGTGCCAGCAGTACCAGGGGGCAGGGGTCACTCACGAACACTGAAGCTTTCTTT.

The J gene is TRBJ2-1, the V gene TRBV7-9; 12 bases agree with TRBD1. The V segment lost 3 bases and the J segment 6 bases; nucleotides outside the gene matches: 3. This CDR3 comprises 15 residues. Germline-derived CDR1 and CDR2 are SEHNR and FQNEAQ (reference sequence). This CDR3 is CASSFGTGGLNEQFF. The CDR3 region has the DNA TGTGCCAGCAGCTTCGGGACAGGGGGCCTCAATGAGCAGTTCTTC. The variable domain in full, completed from reference TRBV7-9 and TRBJ2-1, reads DTGVSQNPRHKITKRGQNVTFRCDPISEHNRLYWYRQTLGQGPEFLTYFQNEAQLEKSRLLSDRFSAERPKGSFSTLEIQRTEQGDSAMYLCASSFGTGGLNEQFFGPGTRLTVL.

This clone has only one observation. The chain has TRBV2 and TRBJ2-3, with 8 bases identical to TRBD2. CDR1 is SNHLY, CDR2 FYNNEI, per germline. The V and J ends lost 5 bases and 3 bases, in that order; junction bases with no gene match: 10. The CDR3 loop spans 16 amino acids. The CDR3 DNA reads as TGTGCCAGCAGTCCTCGGGGGGGCGATCGTACAGATACGCAGTATTTT. Translated, it gives CASSPRGGDRTDTQYF. Together with reference TRBV2 and TRBJ2-3, the CDR3 gives the full variable domain: EPEVTQTPSHQVTQMGQEVILRCVPISNHLYFYWYRQILGQKVEFLVSFYNNEISEKSEIFDDQFSVERPDGSNFTLKIRSTKLEDSAMYFCASSPRGGDRTDTQYFGPGTRLTVL.